This TCR beta chain was sequenced during a study of cytomegalovirus exposure and HLA in healthy donors. The germline gives CDR1 SNHLY, CDR2 FYNNEI. V gave up 2 bases and J gave up 3 bases, with 13 bases separating them. This CDR3 contains 15 residues. The PCR had 60 Vbeta and 13 Jbeta primers. Profiling relied on immunoSEQ multiplex PCR, and the TCRdb table lists in-frame clones only, not all of them. This sample has about 79,000 clones, with about 70% found just once. The clonotype originates from a man aged 55 to 70 in good health and CMV-seronegative. The chain links TRBV2 to TRBJ1-1; D is possibly TRBD1 (6 bases). The specimen sequenced was PBMCs. CDR3 sequence: CASSEREGDHTEAFF. The CDR3 DNA is TGTGCCAGCAGTGAACGCGAGGGGGATCACACTGAAGCTTTCTTT.